A single sample gave rise to the 32 T cell receptor beta chains below, sequenced in a study of vaccination and CD4 T cells after COVID-19. Once obtained from cultured CD4+ T cells, the DNA was sequenced using the Oncomine TCR Beta short-read assay. Each CDR3 protein is one row after TCRdb ran MiXCR on the PCR reads. The sample has about 16,000 distinct CDR3 sequences; approximately 57% are singletons. Regarding treatment: approximately 9-day PBMC culture with coronavirus spike peptide pools or control peptides (ViraFEST assay). Their antigens are not known. Sequencing was performed on CD4+ T cells from blood, cultured in vitro. Receptors originate from a human donor who had recovered from COVID-19.

The rearrangement uses TRBV6-5 and TRBJ2-2, with 11 bases lining up with TRBD2. Germline values: CDR1 MNHEY, CDR2 SVGAGI. The length of the CDR3 is 16 residues. The J segment lost 0 bases and the V segment lost 4 bases, leaving 1 base of the junction unmatched. The CDR3 bases are TGTGCCAGCAGTTGGACTAGCGGGTCGAACACCGGGGAGCTGTTTTTT. This gives the protein CASSWTSGSNTGELFF.

The chain employs TRBV28 and TRBJ1-5; D unresolved. The length of the CDR3 is 13 residues. Germline V CDR1 and CDR2: MDHEN, SYDVKM. V lost 8 bases, J lost 5 bases, and 13 bases lay in between. The CDR3 region is CASGGPVDQPQHF. The CDR3 DNA sequence: TGTGCCAGCGGCGGGCCAGTTGATCAGCCCCAGCATTTT.

The chain employs TRBV10-3 and TRBJ2-3, with D maybe TRBD1 (6 bases). Trimming left V 4 bases short and J 2 bases short, with 10 bases between. The CDR3 loop spans 14 amino acids. Germline assignment: CDR1 ENHRY and CDR2 SYGVKD. The CDR3 spells CAISGTGTTDTQYF. CDR3 bases: TGTGCCATCAGTGGCACAGGGACCACAGATACGCAGTATTTT.

The chain joins TRBV28 to TRBJ1-4; TRBD1 matches at 9 bases. The CDR3 runs 16 residues. With 6 bases clipped from V and 8 bases from J, the junction kept 13 bases outside the gene matches. Per the germline V gene, CDR1 is MDHEN and CDR2 is SYDVKM. CDR3 loop: CASRPRGTGKVEKLFF. The CDR3 DNA reads TGTGCCAGCAGACCCCGGGGGACAGGGAAGGTGGAAAAACTGTTTTTT. Full variable domain (remainder filled in from reference TRBV28 and TRBJ1-4): DVKVTQSSRYLVKRTGEKVFLECVQDMDHENMFWYRQDPGLGLRLIYFSYDVKMKEKGDIPEGYSVSREKKERFSLILESASTNQTSMYLCASRPRGTGKVEKLFFGSGTQLSVL.

The chain is built from TRBV5-1 and TRBJ1-2, with 9 bases matching TRBD1. CDR1 and CDR2 (germline): SGHRS, YFSETQ. V was clipped by 8 bases and J by 8 bases; unmatched bases: 10. The CDR3 has 13 amino acids. For the CDR3, the DNA is TGCGCCAGTAGAGAGGGACAGGGTAGAGGCTACACCTTC. Its protein product is CASREGQGRGYTF.

CDR3 DNA sequence: TGTGCCACCAGTGATTTGGGGAAGGGGGAGGGTGAGCAGTTCTTC. Amino acid sequence: CATSDLGKGEGEQFF. The chain employs TRBV24-1 and TRBJ2-1, with a possible D match to TRBD2 (7 bases). V was clipped by 0 bases and J by 9 bases, with 14 bases between them. CDR3 size: 15 residues. CDR1 and CDR2 (germline): KGHDR, SFDVKD.

The CDR3: CASSSRGRGEKLFF. CDR3 in DNA: TGTGCCAGCAGCTCCAGGGGGCGCGGTGAAAAACTGTTTTTT. The chain uses TRBV7-6 and TRBJ1-4; 8 positions match TRBD1. Germline V CDR1 and CDR2: SGHVS, FNYEAQ. With V trimmed by 4 bases and J by 7 bases, 5 bases remained unmatched. This CDR3 contains 14 residues.

This clonotype was seen just once. The chain uses TRBV29-1 and TRBJ2-3; D is perhaps TRBD2 (6 bases). The CDR3 loop spans 13 amino acids. Germline CDR1 SQVTM, CDR2 ANQGSEA. V lost 6 bases and J lost 5, with 15 bases in between. CDR3 sequence: CSVRRGMVDTQYF. The DNA for the CDR3 is TGCAGCGTCCGTCGGGGGATGGTAGATACGCAGTATTTT.

The chain couples TRBV11-2 to TRBJ1-2; no clear D gene. Trimming removed 5 bases from V and 4 bases from J, with 11 bases in between. Looked up from germline, CDR1 is SGHAT and CDR2 is FQNNGV. The CDR3 is 13 amino acids. The CDR3 nucleotides are TGTGCCAGCAGCCCGGACGGACGCTATGGCTACACCTTC. Its protein is CASSPDGRYGYTF.

The V and J genes are TRBV20-1 and TRBJ2-3, with 8 nucleotides matching TRBD2. V lost 3 bases to trimming and J lost 3 bases; unmatched junction nucleotides: 11. The CDR3 contains 16 residues. Germline CDR1 DFQATT, CDR2 SNEGSKA (reference sequence). For the CDR3, the DNA is TGCAGTGCTAGTCCGGTCCAGCGGGGGTGGACAGATACGCAGTATTTT. Translated: CSASPVQRGWTDTQYF.

This clonotype appeared a few times. The chain uses TRBV27 and TRBJ1-1; a possible D gene is TRBD1 (5 bases). The CDR3 is 14 amino acids. From germline, CDR1 is MNHEY and CDR2 SMNVEV (reference sequence). V lost 1 base, J lost 1 base, and 7 bases lay in between. The CDR3 here is CASSLLTENTEAFF. The CDR3 DNA reads TGTGCCAGCAGTTTATTGACAGAGAACACTGAAGCTTTCTTT.

The gene calls are TRBV19 and TRBJ2-2, with D perhaps matching TRBD1 (6 bases). The CDR3 has 15 residues. The germline CDR1 and CDR2 sequences are LNHDA and SQIVND (reference sequence). V shed 6 bases and J shed 0 bases, with 11 bases lying between them. Here the CDR3 reads CASRMGATNTGELFF. CDR3 nucleotide sequence: TGTGCCAGTAGGATGGGGGCCACGAACACCGGGGAGCTGTTTTTT.

The chain combines TRBV7-2 with TRBJ2-3; D might be TRBD2 (6 bases). CDR1 is SGHTA and CDR2 is FQGNSA in the germline V gene. V was shortened by 1 base and J by 4 bases, with 9 bases between the two germline ends. The CDR3 is 14 amino acids. DNA for the CDR3: TGTGCCAGCAGCTTAGATTCGGGAGCAGATACGCAGTATTTT. Its protein product is CASSLDSGADTQYF.

The rearrangement uses TRBV10-3 and TRBJ2-7; 7 bases map to TRBD2. CDR1 and CDR2 (germline): ENHRY, SYGVKD. V trimming: 7 bases; J trimming: 3 bases; junction bases outside the gene matches: 9. The CDR3 length is 14 residues. CDR3 residues: CAIKRDGGYYEQYF. The CDR3 DNA reads as TGTGCCATCAAGCGGGATGGGGGGTACTACGAGCAGTACTTC.

Only a few counts were recorded for this clonotype. The chain has TRBV25-1 and TRBJ2-5; perhaps TRBD1 as D (7 bases). The CDR3 sequence is 15 residues long. Trimming cost V 3 bases and J 5 bases, with 16 bases left between them. Germline V CDR1 and CDR2: MGHDK, SYGVNS. CDR3 sequence: CASSDKGGAGETQYF. CDR3 DNA: TGTGCCAGCAGTGACAAAGGGGGCGCGGGGGAGACCCAGTACTTC.

J is TRBJ1-2 and V is TRBV28, with unresolved D. Germline V gives CDR1 MDHEN, CDR2 SYDVKM. The CDR3 contains 13 residues. Trimming took off 6 bases at V and 5 bases at J, with 13 bases between the two ends. Here the CDR3 reads CASSTGVLYGYTF. CDR3 DNA sequence: TGTGCCAGCAGCACCGGGGTCTTGTATGGCTACACCTTC.

The chain recombines TRBV12-3 or TRBV12-4 with TRBJ1-3; TRBD1 aligns across 8 bases. The J segment lost 2 bases and the V segment lost 6 bases, leaving 3 bases of the junction unmatched. There are 14 residues in the CDR3. The CDR3 DNA follows: TGTGCCAGCAGCCTGACAGGGGCTGGAAACACCATATATTTT. Encoded protein: CASSLTGAGNTIYF.

V usage is TRBV7-8 and J usage is TRBJ2-2; D is unclear. Germline V CDR1 and CDR2: SGHVS, FQNEAQ. V lost 5 bases and J lost 1, with 14 bases in between. The CDR3 is 16 amino acids. The CDR3 reads CASSPPSLRNTGELFF. The CDR3 region has the DNA TGTGCCAGCAGCCCACCAAGCCTAAGGAACACCGGGGAGCTGTTTTTT.

The genes are TRBV7-8 and TRBJ1-5; no clear D gene. V lost 6 bases to trimming and J lost 2 bases, with 14 bases between them. The germline V gene has CDR1 SGHVS and CDR2 FQNEAQ. This CDR3 is 15 amino acids long. The CDR3 loop is CASRGGNTGNQPQHF. In nucleotides, the CDR3 is TGTGCCAGCAGAGGAGGGAATACGGGCAATCAGCCCCAGCATTTT.

The gene calls are TRBV6-2 or TRBV6-3 and TRBJ1-5; D gene uncertain. Per germline, CDR1 MNHEY and CDR2 SVGEGT. V was shortened by 2 bases and J by 2 bases, with 19 bases between the two germline ends. The CDR3 runs to 18 residues. The CDR3 protein is CASSYRNRAGSGNQPQHF. DNA of the CDR3: TGTGCCAGCAGTTACCGAAACCGGGCCGGGAGCGGCAATCAGCCCCAGCATTTT.

The V call is TRBV6-1, the J call TRBJ2-2; 7 bases align to TRBD2. Losses at the gene ends were 0 bases for V and 6 bases for J; bases not matched to a gene: 7. The CDR3 is 16 amino acids. Germline V gene lookup returns CDR1 MNHNS and CDR2 SASEGT. CDR3 DNA sequence: TGTGCCAGCAGTGAAGCGCGGGGGACTGGTTCCGGGGAGCTGTTTTTT. Translated: CASSEARGTGSGELFF.

The chain uses TRBV11-2 and TRBJ1-2; D remains unclear. Germline V gene data show CDR1 as SGHAT and CDR2 as FQNNGV. This CDR3 is 13 amino acids long. V was clipped by 1 base and J by 7 bases, with 10 bases between them. The chain's CDR3 is CASSLAGSGGYTF. The CDR3 DNA reads as TGTGCCAGCAGCTTAGCGGGAAGTGGTGGCTACACCTTC.

This chain joins TRBV7-2 and TRBJ2-3, with 9 nucleotides matching TRBD1. Trimming at V came to 2 bases and at J to 3 bases, leaving 15 bases not matched to a gene. Germline V lookup: CDR1 SGHTA, CDR2 FQGNSA. CDR3 size: 19 residues. CDR3 protein: CASSLYHTGGYRKTDTQYF. The CDR3 nucleotides are TGTGCCAGCAGCTTATATCACACAGGGGGCTATCGGAAAACAGATACGCAGTATTTT.

This clonotype was seen only once. The chain joins TRBV20-1 to TRBJ2-1, with a possible D match to TRBD2 (6 bases). Germline V gene lookup returns CDR1 DFQATT and CDR2 SNEGSKA (reference sequence). The CDR3 extends over 14 amino acids. The ends were cut back, 0 bases at V and 4 bases at J, with 10 bases in the middle. The CDR3 sequence is CSAREAGEYNEQFF. The CDR3, as DNA: TGCAGTGCTAGAGAAGCGGGCGAGTACAATGAGCAGTTCTTC.

This chain joins TRBV5-1 and TRBJ2-1; no definite D call. Germline-derived CDR1 and CDR2 are SGHRS and YFSETQ. Trimming cost V 2 bases and J 0 bases, with 9 bases left between them. The CDR3 length is 15 residues. This CDR3 is CASSLSADSYNEQFF. Here the CDR3 DNA reads TGCGCCAGCAGCTTAAGTGCCGACTCCTACAATGAGCAGTTCTTC.

The chain combines TRBV11-2 with TRBJ1-5; TRBD1 agrees at 9 bases. J was trimmed by 2 bases and V by 4 bases; bases with no gene match: 9. The germline V gene has CDR1 SGHAT and CDR2 FQNNGV. The CDR3 totals 17 residues. CDR3 residues: CASSSGQGRVGNQPQHF. CDR3 nucleotide sequence: TGTGCCAGCAGCTCGGGACAGGGTAGGGTCGGCAATCAGCCCCAGCATTTT.

The chain links TRBV19 to TRBJ1-5; 9 bases map to TRBD1. This CDR3 comprises 15 residues. V shed 6 bases, J shed 6 bases, and the junction held 9 bases outside the gene matches. Germline CDR1 and CDR2: LNHDA and SQIVND (reference sequence). This chain's CDR3 is CASRVPGQGGQPQHF. The CDR3 bases are TGTGCCAGTAGAGTACCGGGACAGGGAGGTCAGCCCCAGCATTTT.

This CDR3 reads CASSTRPRSESYNEQFF. CDR3 DNA sequence: TGTGCCAGCAGTACCCGCCCCCGATCGGAGTCCTACAATGAGCAGTTCTTC. V usage is TRBV27 and J usage is TRBJ2-1; the D is unclear. Germline V gene data show CDR1 as MNHEY and CDR2 as SMNVEV (reference sequence). With 5 bases removed from V and 1 base from J, the gap between germline ends came to 18 bases. The CDR3 loop spans 17 amino acids.

This clonotype was seen only a few times. The chain has TRBV2 and TRBJ1-2; 9 nucleotides align to TRBD1. Germline values: CDR1 SNHLY, CDR2 FYNNEI. V lost 6 bases and J lost 9; bases outside the gene matches: 11. The CDR3 totals 14 residues. This CDR3 is CASRATGGAWSYTF. In nucleotides, the CDR3 is TGTGCCAGCAGGGCAACAGGGGGCGCGTGGAGCTACACCTTC.

This sequence joins TRBV28 and TRBJ1-5, with D perhaps matching TRBD1 (5 bases). The CDR3 runs to 14 residues. Trimming removed 3 bases from V and 9 bases from J, with 15 bases in between. The germline CDR1 and CDR2 sequences are MDHEN and SYDVKM. The CDR3 nucleotides read TGTGCCAGCAGTTTCCGGGGCCCTAGTGTGCCCCAGCATTTT. As protein: CASSFRGPSVPQHF.

V usage is TRBV7-9 and J usage is TRBJ1-1; D not certain. V lost 2 bases to trimming and J lost 0 bases, with 10 bases between them. Germline loops: CDR1 SEHNR, CDR2 FQNEAQ (reference sequence). This CDR3 has 15 residues. This chain's CDR3 is CASSLFPVMNTEAFF. In DNA, the CDR3 is TGTGCCAGCAGCTTATTTCCGGTTATGAACACTGAAGCTTTCTTT.

This chain joins TRBV11-3 and TRBJ2-7, with a weak D call TRBD1 (6 bases). Trimming shortened V by 5 bases and J by 3 bases, and 14 bases separated the two germline ends. The V gene's germline CDR1 is SGHNT and CDR2 YENEEA. CDR3 length: 14 residues. The DNA for the CDR3 is TGTGCCAGCAGCCTAGGCAGGGGTGGCTACGAGCAGTACTTC. This encodes CASSLGRGGYEQYF.